This T cell receptor beta chain appears in the sequencing data of a study of PD-1 blockade in classical Hodgkin lymphoma. The wider study: Patients got intravenous nivolumab 3 mg/kg every 2 weeks.

Study-wide points: Sources of repertoire differences remain undefined, possibly disease activity or prior therapy. Newly diagnosed patients had diversity similar to the baseline diversity of complete responders.

All trial patients relapsed after autologous stem cell transplantation. As for this clone: The antigen remains undetermined.

Clones were sequenced by immunoSEQ multiplex PCR, and TCRdb holds only the in-frame ones, with some missing. The data hold fewer than 110,000 clones, with roughly 90% observed a single time. Germline lookup yields CDR1 MNHNS and CDR2 SASEGT. The CDR3 extends over 16 amino acids. The J segment lost 3 bases and the V segment lost 3 bases, leaving 4 bases of the junction unmatched. The V gene is TRBV6-1, the J gene TRBJ1-4, with 10 nucleotides matching TRBD1. The receptor comes from a human donor with classical Hodgkin lymphoma. The sequencing here drew on peripheral blood mononuclear cells (PBMCs), taken before the second cycle of nivolumab. The CDR3 loop reads CASSEGQGQANEKLFF. In nucleotides, the CDR3 is TGTGCCAGCAGTGAGGGACAGGGGCAAGCTAATGAAAAACTGTTTTTT.